This TCR beta chain derives from a study of Graves' ophthalmopathy and Graves' hyperthyroidism. Points from the study as a whole: Blood also held most thyroid clonotypes expanded above 0.001 frequency. At about 69% sensitivity and approximately 78% specificity, the model predicted progression of the ophthalmopathy. Distinction of ophthalmopathy from stable hyperthyroidism by a 13-signature model reached nearly 90% sensitivity and roughly 78% specificity.

The authors amplified TCR beta CDR3 regions, and they did so from RNA transcripts for repertoire sequencing. First-round RT-PCR relied on HTBI primers, and a second-round multiplex PCR came next. TCRdb independently ran MiXCR on the multiplex PCR reads; one entry per CDR3 protein. The sample consists of around 590,000 distinct CDR3 sequences, approximately 37% of them appearing once. The CDR3 consists of 15 residues. V gave up 4 bases and J gave up 2 bases, with 13 bases separating them. CDR1 is SGHTA, CDR2 FQGNSA, per germline. Comments on this clonotype: Its target is not known.

The clonotype was recovered from an adult man with Graves' hyperthyroidism. The sequenced sample consisted of peripheral blood or thyroid tissue (not recorded which). This sequence joins TRBV7-2 and TRBJ2-3, with a tentative D call TRBD2 (6 bases). The CDR3 bases are TGTGCCAGCAGCTACCGGGACTCCTACACAGATACGCAGTATTTT. Translated: CASSYRDSYTDTQYF.